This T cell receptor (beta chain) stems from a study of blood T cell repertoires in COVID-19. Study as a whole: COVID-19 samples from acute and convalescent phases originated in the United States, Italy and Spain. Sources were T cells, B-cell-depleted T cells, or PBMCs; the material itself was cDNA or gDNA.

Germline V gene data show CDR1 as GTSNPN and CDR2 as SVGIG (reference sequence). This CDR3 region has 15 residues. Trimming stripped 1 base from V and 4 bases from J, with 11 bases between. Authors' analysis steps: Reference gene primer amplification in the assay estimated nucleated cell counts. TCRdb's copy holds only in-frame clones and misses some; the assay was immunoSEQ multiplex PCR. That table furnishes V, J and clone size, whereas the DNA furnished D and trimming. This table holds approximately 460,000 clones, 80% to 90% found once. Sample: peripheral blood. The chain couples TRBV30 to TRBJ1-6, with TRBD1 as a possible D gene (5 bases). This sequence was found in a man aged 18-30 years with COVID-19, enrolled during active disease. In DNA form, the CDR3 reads TGTGCCTGGAGTGCCATGGGACTTTATAATTCACCCCTCCACTTT. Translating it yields CAWSAMGLYNSPLHF.